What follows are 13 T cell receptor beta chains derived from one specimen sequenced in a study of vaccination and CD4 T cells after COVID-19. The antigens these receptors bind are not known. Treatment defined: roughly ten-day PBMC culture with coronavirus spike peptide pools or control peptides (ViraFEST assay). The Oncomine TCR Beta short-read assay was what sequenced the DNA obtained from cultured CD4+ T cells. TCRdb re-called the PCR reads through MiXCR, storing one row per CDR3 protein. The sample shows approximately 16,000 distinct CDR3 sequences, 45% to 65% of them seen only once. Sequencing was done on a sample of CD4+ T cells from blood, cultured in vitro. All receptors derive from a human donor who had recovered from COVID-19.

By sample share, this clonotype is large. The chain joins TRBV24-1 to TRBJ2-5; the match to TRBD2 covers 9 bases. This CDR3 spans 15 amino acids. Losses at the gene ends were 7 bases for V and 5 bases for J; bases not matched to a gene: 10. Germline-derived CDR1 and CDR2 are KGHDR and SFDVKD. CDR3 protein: CATRGGLAGHETQYF. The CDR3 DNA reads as TGTGCCACCAGGGGGGGGCTAGCGGGACACGAGACCCAGTACTTC.

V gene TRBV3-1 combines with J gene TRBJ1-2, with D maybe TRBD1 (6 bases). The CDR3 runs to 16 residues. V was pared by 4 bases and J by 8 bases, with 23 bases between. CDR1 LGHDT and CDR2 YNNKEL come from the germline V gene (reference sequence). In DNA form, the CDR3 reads TGTGCCAGCAGCCCCCAGTCAGGGGCCGGGATGAGGGGCTACACCTTC. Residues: CASSPQSGAGMRGYTF. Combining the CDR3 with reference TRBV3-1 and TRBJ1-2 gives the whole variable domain DTAVSQTPKYLVTQMGNDKSIKCEQNLGHDTMYWYKQDSKKFLKIMFSYNNKELIINETVPNRFSPKSPDKAHLNLHINSLELGDSAVYFCASSPQSGAGMRGYTFGSGTRLTVV.

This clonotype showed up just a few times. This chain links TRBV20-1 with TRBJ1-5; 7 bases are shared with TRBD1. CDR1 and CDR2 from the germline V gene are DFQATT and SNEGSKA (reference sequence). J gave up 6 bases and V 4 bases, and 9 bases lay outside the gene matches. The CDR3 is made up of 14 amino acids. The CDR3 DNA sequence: TGCAGTGCTATTGAAAGGAGGGGGCTTCAGCCCCAGCATTTT. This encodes CSAIERRGLQPQHF.

In DNA, the CDR3 is TGTGCCAGCAGCCAAGATAGGGTCGGGGAGCTGTTTTTT. It is translated as CASSQDRVGELFF. The chain links TRBV14 to TRBJ2-2; D remains unclear. The germline V gene has CDR1 SGHDN and CDR2 FVKESK. The V end was cut by 0 bases, the J end by 7 bases, with 6 bases between. This CDR3 comprises 13 residues. The full variable domain, completed using reference TRBV14 and TRBJ2-2, is EAGVTQFPSHSVIEKGQTVTLRCDPISGHDNLYWYRRVMGKEIKFLLHFVKESKQDESGMPNNRFLAERTGGTYSTLKVQPAELEDSGVYFCASSQDRVGELFFGEGSRLTVL.

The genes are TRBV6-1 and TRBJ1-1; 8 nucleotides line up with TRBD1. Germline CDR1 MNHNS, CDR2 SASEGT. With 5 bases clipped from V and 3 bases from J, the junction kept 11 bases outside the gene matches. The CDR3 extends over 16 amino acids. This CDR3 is CASSPGTGYGDTEAFF. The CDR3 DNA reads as TGTGCCAGCAGTCCCGGGACAGGTTATGGGGACACTGAAGCTTTCTTT.

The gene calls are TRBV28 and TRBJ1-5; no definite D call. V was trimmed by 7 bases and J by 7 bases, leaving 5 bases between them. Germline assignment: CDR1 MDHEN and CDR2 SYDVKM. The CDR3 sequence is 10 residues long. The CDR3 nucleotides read TGTGCCAGCAATCGGCAGCCCCAGCATTTT. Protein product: CASNRQPQHF.

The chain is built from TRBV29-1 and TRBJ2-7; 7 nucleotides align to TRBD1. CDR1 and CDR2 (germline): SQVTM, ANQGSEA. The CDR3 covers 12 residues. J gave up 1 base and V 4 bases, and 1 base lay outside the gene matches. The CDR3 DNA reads TGCAGCGTTGTACAGGGGTCCTACGAGCAGTACTTC. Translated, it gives CSVVQGSYEQYF.

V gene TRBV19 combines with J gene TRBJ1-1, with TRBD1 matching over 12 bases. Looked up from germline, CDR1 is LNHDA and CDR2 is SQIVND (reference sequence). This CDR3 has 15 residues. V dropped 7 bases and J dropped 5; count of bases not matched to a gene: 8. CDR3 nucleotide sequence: TGTGCCAGTATTCGGGACAGGGGGCCAGGTACTGAAGCTTTCTTT. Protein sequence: CASIRDRGPGTEAFF.

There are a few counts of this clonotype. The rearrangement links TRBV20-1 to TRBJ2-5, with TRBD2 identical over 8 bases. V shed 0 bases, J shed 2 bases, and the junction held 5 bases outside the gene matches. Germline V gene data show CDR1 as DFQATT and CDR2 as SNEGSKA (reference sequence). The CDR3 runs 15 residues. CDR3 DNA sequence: TGCAGTGCTAGAGATCAAGCGGGAGCTCAAGAGACCCAGTACTTC. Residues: CSARDQAGAQETQYF.

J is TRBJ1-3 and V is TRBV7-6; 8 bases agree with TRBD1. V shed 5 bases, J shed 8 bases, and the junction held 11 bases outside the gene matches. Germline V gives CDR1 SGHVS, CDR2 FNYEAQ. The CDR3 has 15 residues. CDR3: CASSPRLDRADTIYF. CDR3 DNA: TGTGCCAGCAGCCCACGATTGGACAGGGCGGACACCATATATTTT.

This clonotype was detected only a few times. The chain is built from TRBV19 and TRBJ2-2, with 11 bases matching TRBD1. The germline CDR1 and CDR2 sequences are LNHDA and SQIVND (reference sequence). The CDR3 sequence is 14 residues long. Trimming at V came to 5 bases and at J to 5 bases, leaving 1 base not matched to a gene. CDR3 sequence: CASSGTGGTGELFF. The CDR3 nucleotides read TGTGCCAGTAGTGGGACAGGGGGGACCGGGGAGCTGTTTTTT.

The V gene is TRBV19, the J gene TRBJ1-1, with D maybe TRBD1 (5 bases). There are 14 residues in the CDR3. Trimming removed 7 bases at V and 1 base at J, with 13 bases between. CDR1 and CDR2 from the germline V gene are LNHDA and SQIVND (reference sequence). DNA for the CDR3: TGTGCCAGTACCAAACCAGGGACGAACACTGAAGCTTTCTTT. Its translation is CASTKPGTNTEAFF.

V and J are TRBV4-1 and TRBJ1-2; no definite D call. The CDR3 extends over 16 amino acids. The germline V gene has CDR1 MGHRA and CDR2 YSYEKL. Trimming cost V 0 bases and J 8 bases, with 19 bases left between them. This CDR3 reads CASSQDRSAWRGGYTF. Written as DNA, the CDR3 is TGCGCCAGCAGCCAAGATCGGTCGGCCTGGCGTGGGGGCTACACCTTC.